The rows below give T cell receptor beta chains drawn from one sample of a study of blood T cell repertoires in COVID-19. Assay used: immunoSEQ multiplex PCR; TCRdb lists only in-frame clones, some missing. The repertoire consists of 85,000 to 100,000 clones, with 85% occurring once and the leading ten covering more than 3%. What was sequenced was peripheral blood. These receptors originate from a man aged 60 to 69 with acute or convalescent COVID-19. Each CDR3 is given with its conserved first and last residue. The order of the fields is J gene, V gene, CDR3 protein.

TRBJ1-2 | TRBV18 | CASSPPHRGSDGYTF
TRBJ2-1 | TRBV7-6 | CASSLSAAGGFSYNEQFF
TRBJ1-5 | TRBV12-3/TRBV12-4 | CASSQKNQPQHF
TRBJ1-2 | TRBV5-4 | CASSLGGGQAYGYTF
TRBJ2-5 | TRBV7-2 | CASSPSLGSGGQETQYF
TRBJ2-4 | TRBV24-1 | CATRSTRDLAKNIQYF
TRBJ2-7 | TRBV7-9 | CASSPGGLAGTYEQYF
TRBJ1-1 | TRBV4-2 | CASKPAGTAAEAFF
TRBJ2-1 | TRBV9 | CASSDHSEQFF
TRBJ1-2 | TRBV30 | CAWSAARYGYTF
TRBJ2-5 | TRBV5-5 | CASSLAGVVETQYF
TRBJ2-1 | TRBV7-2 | CASSLASSSYNEQFF